This T cell receptor beta chain was obtained from a study of blood T cell repertoires in COVID-19. Study background: Samples of COVID-19 (acute and convalescent) were obtained from the United States, Italy and Spain. T cells, B-cell-depleted T cells, or PBMCs supplied cDNA or gDNA.

During active infection, Seattle patients enrolled and were then monitored through disease. Methods used by the authors: By means of reference gene primer amplification, nucleated cell counts were estimated. This table comes from immunoSEQ multiplex PCR, and its TCRdb copy is limited to in-frame clones, with some not included. V and J calls and clone size are copied from that table; D and trimming were computed from the DNA. Of 250,000 to 350,000 clones listed, less than 85% are singletons. The length of the CDR3 is 14 residues. Germline loops: CDR1 SGDLS, CDR2 YYNGEE. V lost 4 bases, J lost 7 bases, and 15 bases lay in between.

V gene TRBV9 combines with J gene TRBJ1-3; D possibly corresponds to TRBD1 (5 bases). The specimen was peripheral blood. The TCR was taken from a human donor with COVID-19, enrolled during active disease. The donor label of this sample is uncertain. CDR3 amino acids: CASSSAGRLNTIYF. CDR3 in DNA: TGTGCCAGCAGCAGCGCAGGGCGCTTGAACACCATATATTTT.